This T cell receptor (beta chain) was sequenced for a study of graft-versus-host responses after intestinal transplantation. Study information: Multivisceral, liver-intestinal, or isolated intestinal grafts were transplanted into recipients.

Using immunoSEQ multiplex PCR, the repertoire was profiled, and TCRdb retains in-frame clones only, with some absent. The repertoire holds around 99,000 clones, with about 92% as singletons. Regarding this clone: Its antigen is unknown.

Germline assignment: CDR1 SGHTA and CDR2 FQGNSA. The CDR3 runs 12 residues. Trimming removed 2 bases from V and 6 bases from J, with 8 bases in between. The origin of this receptor is a human donor who received an intestinal transplant. The chain carries TRBV7-2 and TRBJ2-7, with a weak D call TRBD2 (5 bases). This sample comprised unstimulated CD8+ T cells sorted from spleen or lymph node cells, obtained before intestinal transplant. The CDR3 nucleotides read TGTGCCAGCAGCTTACAGCGGAGCGAGCAGTACTTC. Protein: CASSLQRSEQYF.